The 6 T cell receptor beta chains below were found in one sample sequenced in a study of blood T cell repertoires in COVID-19. The protocol was immunoSEQ multiplex PCR, while the TCRdb copy is restricted to in-frame clones and leaves out a portion. This sample has 250,000 to 300,000 clones; approximately 90% occur once, and the top ten carry 1% to 1.3%. Sequenced: PBMCs or T cells enriched from blood (not recorded which). These receptors all come from a woman aged 25 to 39 who had recovered from COVID-19.

The CDR3 sequence is CASIKGSFGNTIYF. Here the CDR3 DNA reads TGCGCCAGCATTAAGGGGTCATTTGGAAACACCATATATTTT. The rearrangement joins TRBV5-1 to TRBJ1-3, with D perhaps matching TRBD1 (5 bases). Germline-derived CDR1 and CDR2 are SGHRS and YFSETQ. Trimming stripped 6 bases from V and 3 bases from J, with 13 bases between. The CDR3 is made up of 14 amino acids.

This chain links TRBV10-1 with TRBJ2-1; 10 bases are a match to TRBD2. CDR1 is WNHNN, CDR2 SYGVQD, per germline (reference sequence). J lost 1 base, V lost 4 bases, and 4 bases had no gene match. This CDR3 region has 16 residues. CDR3 amino acids: CASSVAGGTSYNEQFF. CDR3 nucleotide sequence: TGCGCCAGCAGTGTAGCGGGAGGAACGTCCTACAATGAGCAGTTCTTC.

The rearrangement joins TRBV5-4 to TRBJ1-1, with 8 bases matching TRBD1. The CDR3 consists of 14 residues. Germline values: CDR1 SGHNT, CDR2 YYREEE (reference sequence). V shed 7 bases, J shed 0 bases, and the junction held 5 bases outside the gene matches. The CDR3 DNA follows: TGTGCCAGCGCCGGACAGGGCATGAACACTGAAGCTTTCTTT. Translation: CASAGQGMNTEAFF.

The rearrangement links TRBV5-6 to TRBJ1-5; D remains ambiguous. This CDR3 has 15 residues. The ends were cut back, 0 bases at V and 0 bases at J, with 7 bases in the middle. CDR1 is SGHDT, CDR2 YYEEEE, per germline. The CDR3 DNA reads TGTGCCAGCAGCTTGGGAAGCCATAGCAATCAGCCCCAGCATTTT. It specifies CASSLGSHSNQPQHF.

The chain employs TRBV28 and TRBJ2-7; 11 bases agree with TRBD2. The V gene end was trimmed by 5 bases and the J gene end by 0 bases; junction bases not matched to a gene: 9. Germline V gene sequence: CDR1 MDHEN, CDR2 SYDVKM. CDR3 length equals 17 residues. The CDR3 DNA is TGTGCCAGCAGTGAACCACTAGCGGGAGAGATCTCCTACGAGCAGTACTTC. It codes for CASSEPLAGEISYEQYF.

This chain links TRBV5-6 with TRBJ2-7, with D possibly being TRBD1 (5 bases). Germline CDR1 reads SGHDT; CDR2 reads YYEEEE. The ends were cut back, 3 bases at V and 2 bases at J, with 12 bases in the middle. This CDR3 has 14 residues. Here the CDR3 reads CASSSTTGAYEQYF. In DNA, the CDR3 is TGTGCCAGCAGCTCCACTACAGGAGCCTACGAGCAGTACTTC.